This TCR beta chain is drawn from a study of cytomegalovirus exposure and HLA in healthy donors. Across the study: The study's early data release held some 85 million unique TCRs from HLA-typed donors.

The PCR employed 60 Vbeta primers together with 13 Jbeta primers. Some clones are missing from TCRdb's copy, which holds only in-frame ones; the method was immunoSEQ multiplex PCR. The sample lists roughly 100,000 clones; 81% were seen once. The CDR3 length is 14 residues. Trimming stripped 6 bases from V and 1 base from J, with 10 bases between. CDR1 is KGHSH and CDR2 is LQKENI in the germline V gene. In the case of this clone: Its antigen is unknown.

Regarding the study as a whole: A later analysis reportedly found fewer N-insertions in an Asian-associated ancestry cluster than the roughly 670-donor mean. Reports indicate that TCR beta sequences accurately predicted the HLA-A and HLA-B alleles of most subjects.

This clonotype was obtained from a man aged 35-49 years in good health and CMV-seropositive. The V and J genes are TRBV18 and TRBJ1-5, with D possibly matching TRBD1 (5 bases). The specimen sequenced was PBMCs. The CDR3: CASSPDRSNQPQHF. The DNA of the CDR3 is TGTGCCAGCTCCCCCGACAGAAGCAATCAGCCCCAGCATTTT.